This TCR beta chain was profiled in a study of cytomegalovirus exposure and HLA in healthy donors. Whole-study results and caveats: Other equally common chains were less clonally expanded than HLA-associated TCR beta chains, a later analysis showed. Reports indicated that the classifier achieved high specificity and sensitivity in diagnosing cytomegalovirus status. An observed cluster of highly shared sequence variants was recorded as a likely sequencing artifact.

Remarks on this clone: Its antigen is unknown.

Use of 60 Vbeta and 13 Jbeta primers characterized the PCR. Sequenced by immunoSEQ multiplex PCR; TCRdb stores in-frame clones only, minus some. The sample holds more than 100,000 clones, approximately 87% seen once. Germline V CDR1 and CDR2: MNHEY, SVGAGI. The CDR3 has 13 residues. V gave up 9 bases and J gave up 5 bases, with 16 bases separating them. V gene TRBV6-5 combines with J gene TRBJ1-1; possible D gene TRBD1, 5 bases. This receptor was identified in a man aged 40-50 years in good health and CMV-seronegative. The sample comprised PBMCs. This CDR3 reads CASNRGVGTEAFF. The CDR3 DNA is TGTGCCAGTAACCGGGGGGTTGGGACTGAAGCTTTCTTT.